The 16 T cell receptor beta chains given below trace back to one sample, sequenced in a study of radiotherapy plus CTLA-4 blockade in lung cancer. Sequencing used immunoSEQ multiplex PCR; TCRdb keeps in-frame clones, though not all of them. The sample gives 64,000 or so clones, approximately 67% of which show up once; approximately 8.3% is in the top ten. The source material was peripheral blood, sampled from a patient treated with radiotherapy plus ipilimumab. Every receptor here comes from a human donor with non-small cell lung cancer whose response to radiotherapy plus ipilimumab could not be evaluated.

The chain is built from TRBV19 and TRBJ2-5; D is unclear. The germline CDR1 and CDR2 sequences are LNHDA and SQIVND (reference sequence). The CDR3 extends over 15 amino acids. V was pared by 5 bases and J by 0 bases, with 13 bases between. The CDR3 spells CASSSKSWYQETQYF. The CDR3 DNA reads TGTGCCAGTAGTTCCAAGAGTTGGTACCAAGAGACCCAGTACTTC.

This chain links TRBV7-2 with TRBJ2-1; 8 bases match TRBD1. The CDR3 sequence is 15 residues long. With V trimmed by 4 bases and J by 5 bases, 7 bases remained unmatched. Germline V gives CDR1 SGHTA, CDR2 FQGNSA. This CDR3 reads CASSSPGTGNNEQFF. CDR3 nucleotide sequence: TGTGCCAGCAGCTCCCCCGGGACAGGAAACAATGAGCAGTTCTTC.

This sequence joins TRBV7-3 and TRBJ2-2, with TRBD2 matching 8 bases. The CDR3 has 15 amino acids. V lost 2 bases to trimming and J lost 6 bases; unmatched junction nucleotides: 5. Germline V gene data show CDR1 as SGHTA and CDR2 as FQGTGA. The CDR3: CASSLWGLVAGELFF. DNA of the CDR3: TGTGCCAGCAGCTTATGGGGACTAGTAGCCGGGGAGCTGTTTTTT.

This clone was counted a few times. This rearrangement joins TRBV19 to TRBJ1-2; D perhaps matches TRBD1 (5 bases). The CDR3 runs to 20 residues. V was clipped by 1 base and J by 3 bases, with 27 bases between them. From germline, CDR1 is LNHDA and CDR2 SQIVND (reference sequence). The CDR3 protein is CASSIAGGGVDFNLYYGYTF. The CDR3 bases are TGTGCCAGTAGTATAGCCGGGGGAGGAGTGGATTTCAATCTCTACTATGGCTACACCTTC.

This clone was recorded a few times. The chain employs TRBV6-6 and TRBJ1-5, with TRBD1 as a possible D gene (6 bases). This CDR3 has 15 amino acids. V lost 0 bases and J lost 5, with 11 bases in between. Germline V gene lookup returns CDR1 MNHNY and CDR2 SVGAGI (reference sequence). For the CDR3, the DNA is TGTGCCAGCAGTTACTCGGTACAGGGATATCAGCCCCAGCATTTT. It specifies CASSYSVQGYQPQHF.

This clone is judged large. The chain links TRBV28 to TRBJ2-5; 15 positions match TRBD2. This CDR3 region has 16 residues. The V gene's germline CDR1 is MDHEN and CDR2 SYDVKM. Trimming cost V 4 bases and J 4 bases; bases outside gene matches: 4. The CDR3 DNA reads TGTGCCAGCAGTTCCGGACTAGCGGGGGGGAGAGAGACCCAGTACTTC. Its translation is CASSSGLAGGRETQYF.

This clone was seen a single time. The gene calls are TRBV7-2 and TRBJ1-6; weak D call: TRBD1 (6 bases). The CDR3 sequence is 13 residues long. V was pared by 1 base and J by 10 bases, with 8 bases between. Germline CDR1 is SGHTA and CDR2 is FQGNSA. The CDR3 DNA reads as TGTGCCAGCAGCTTAGTTGGGACATCACCCCTCCACTTT. This translates into CASSLVGTSPLHF.

The J gene is TRBJ2-7, the V gene TRBV25-1, with D perhaps matching TRBD2 (6 bases). Germline CDR1 and CDR2: MGHDK and SYGVNS. Trimming removed 3 bases at V and 0 bases at J, with 9 bases between. The CDR3 is 14 amino acids. CDR3 loop: CASSDPGGSYEQYF. The CDR3 region has the DNA TGTGCCAGCAGTGATCCCGGGGGCTCCTACGAGCAGTACTTC.

This clone has more than one count but fewer than ten. This CDR3 is also generated by other DNA sequences in the sample. This chain links TRBV5-1 with TRBJ1-4, with 7 bases that match TRBD1. This CDR3 has 14 amino acids. From germline, CDR1 is SGHRS and CDR2 YFSETQ. V lost 2 bases and J lost 4; bases outside the gene matches: 2. The CDR3 region is CASSLGTVNEKLFF. For the CDR3, the DNA is TGCGCCAGCAGCTTAGGGACAGTTAATGAAAAACTGTTTTTT. The full variable domain, completed using reference TRBV5-1 and TRBJ1-4, is KAGVTQTPRYLIKTRGQQVTLSCSPISGHRSVSWYQQTPGQGLQFLFEYFSETQRNKGNFPGRFSGRQFSNSRSEMNVSTLELGDSALYLCASSLGTVNEKLFFGSGTQLSVL.

The gene calls are TRBV7-2 and TRBJ1-2, with a weak D call TRBD1 (6 bases). Germline V lookup: CDR1 SGHTA, CDR2 FQGNSA. This CDR3 contains 13 residues. V shed 5 bases and J shed 12 bases, with 19 bases lying between them. The CDR3 DNA sequence: TGTGCCAGCAGCCCCATCCCGACAGGTGAGAACACCTTC. It specifies CASSPIPTGENTF.

The chain couples TRBV18 to TRBJ1-1; unclear D gene. Germline V gene lookup returns CDR1 KGHSH and CDR2 LQKENI. CDR3 length equals 14 residues. V lost 3 bases to trimming and J lost 5 bases, with 13 bases between them. The CDR3 DNA reads TGTGCCAGCTCACCCATCGGCCGAGGGACTGAAGCTTTCTTT. Its protein product is CASSPIGRGTEAFF.

The V call is TRBV19, the J call TRBJ2-5, with 9 bases fitting TRBD1. The J call is in doubt because the DNA end fits TRBJ2-7 better. The CDR3 is 16 amino acids. Per germline, CDR1 LNHDA and CDR2 SQIVND (reference sequence). The CDR3 region is CASSIDFGTGTYEQYF. The CDR3 nucleotides read TGTGCCAGTAGTATTGATTTCGGGACAGGGACCTACGAGCAGTACTTC.

V and J are TRBV5-1 and TRBJ2-7; 9 positions agree with TRBD1. The CDR3 length is 17 residues. V lost 3 bases and J lost 3; bases outside the gene matches: 13. CDR1 is SGHRS and CDR2 is YFSETQ in the germline V gene. CDR3 nucleotide sequence: TGCGCCAGCAGCTCCCAGGATGGGGACAGGGAAATCTACGAGCAGTACTTC. This encodes CASSSQDGDREIYEQYF.

V usage is TRBV2 and J usage is TRBJ1-1, with a possible D match to TRBD1 (5 bases). V lost 6 bases and J 3 bases, leaving 8 bases between the germline ends. This CDR3 is built from 12 residues. CDR1 and CDR2 (germline): SNHLY, FYNNEI. The CDR3 here is CASSGHYTEAFF. The CDR3 bases are TGTGCCAGCAGCGGACATTACACTGAAGCTTTCTTT.

The chain combines TRBV6-5 with TRBJ1-1; D may be TRBD1 (6 bases). CDR1 and CDR2 (germline): MNHEY, SVGAGI. Trimming shortened V by 6 bases and J by 8 bases, and 13 bases separated the two germline ends. The CDR3 contains 12 residues. The CDR3 DNA reads TGTGCCAGCAGACGGTCGGACAGCGAAGCTTTCTTT. This encodes CASRRSDSEAFF.

This clone was seen just once. The chain joins TRBV9 to TRBJ1-4, with D tentatively TRBD1 (5 bases). V dropped 4 bases and J dropped 3 bases, with 10 bases sitting between them. The CDR3 has 14 amino acids. The V gene's germline CDR1 is SGDLS and CDR2 YYNGEE. The CDR3 nucleotides are TGTGCCAGCAGCCCAGGGTTGGCTAATGAAAAACTGTTTTTT. This codes for CASSPGLANEKLFF.